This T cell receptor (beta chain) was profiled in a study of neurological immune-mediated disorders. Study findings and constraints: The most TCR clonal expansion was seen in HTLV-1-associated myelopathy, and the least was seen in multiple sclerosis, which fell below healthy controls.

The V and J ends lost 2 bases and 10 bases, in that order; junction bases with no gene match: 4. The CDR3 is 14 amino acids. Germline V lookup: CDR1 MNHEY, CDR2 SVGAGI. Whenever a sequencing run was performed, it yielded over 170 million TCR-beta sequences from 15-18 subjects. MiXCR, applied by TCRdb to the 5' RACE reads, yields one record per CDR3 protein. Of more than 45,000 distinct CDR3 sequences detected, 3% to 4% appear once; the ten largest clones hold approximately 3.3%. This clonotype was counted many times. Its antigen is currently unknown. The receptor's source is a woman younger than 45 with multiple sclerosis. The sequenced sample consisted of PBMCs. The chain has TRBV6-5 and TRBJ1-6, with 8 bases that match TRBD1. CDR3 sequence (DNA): TGTGCCAGCAGTTACGCAGGGGGCGGGTCACCCCTCCACTTT. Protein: CASSYAGGGSPLHF.